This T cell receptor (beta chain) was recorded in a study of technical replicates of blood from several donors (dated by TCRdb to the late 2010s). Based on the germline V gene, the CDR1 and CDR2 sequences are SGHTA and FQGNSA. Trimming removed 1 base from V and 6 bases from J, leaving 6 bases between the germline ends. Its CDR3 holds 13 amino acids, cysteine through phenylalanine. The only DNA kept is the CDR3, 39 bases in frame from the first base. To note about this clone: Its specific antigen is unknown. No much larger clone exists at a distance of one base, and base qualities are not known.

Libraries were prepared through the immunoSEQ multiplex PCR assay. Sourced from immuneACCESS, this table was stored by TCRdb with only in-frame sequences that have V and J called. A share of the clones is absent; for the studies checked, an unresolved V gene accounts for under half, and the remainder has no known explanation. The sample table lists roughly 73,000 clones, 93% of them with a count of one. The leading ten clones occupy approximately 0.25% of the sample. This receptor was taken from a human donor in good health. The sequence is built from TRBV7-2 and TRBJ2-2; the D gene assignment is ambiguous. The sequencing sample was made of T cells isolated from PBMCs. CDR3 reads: CASSLGHAGELFF. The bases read TGTGCCAGCAGCTTAGGGCACGCCGGGGAGCTGTTTTTT.